These 9 T cell receptor beta chains were all obtained from the same sample, sequenced in a study of blood T cells in healthy people across ages (dated by TCRdb to between 2015 and 2016). The library came from 5' RACE. The data were produced on an Illumina HiSeq 2500. The second PCR ran for about 6 to 11 cycles and used a J-beta primer mix along with a sample-barcoded 5' primer. In-frame beta chains were kept once TCRdb had trimmed the public reads at Q25 with fastp and called clones with MiXCR. Identical CDR3 proteins give one entry, which carries the most common genes and DNA. This sample holds about 1.5 million distinct CDR3 sequences; approximately 43% were observed only once. Of the sample, more than 4% falls within the top ten clones. Sample: blood. The receptors derive from a woman younger than 30 in good health.

This clonotype came up many times. This rearrangement joins TRBV7-2 to TRBJ2-7, with unresolved D. The CDR3 has 13 residues. Germline CDR1 is SGHTA and CDR2 is FQGNSA. V was trimmed by 5 bases and J by 2 bases, leaving 10 bases between them. DNA of the CDR3: TGTGCCAGCAGCGTGGGTAGTCCCTACGAGCAGTACTTC. Its translation: CASSVGSPYEQYF.

This chain joins TRBV20-1 and TRBJ2-1, with a weak D call TRBD1 (6 bases). The CDR3 has 12 residues. With 7 bases removed from V and 7 bases from J, the gap between germline ends came to 14 bases. CDR1 and CDR2 from the germline V gene are DFQATT and SNEGSKA (reference sequence). The CDR3 is CSGAGDENEQFF. The CDR3 DNA follows: TGCAGTGGGGCAGGGGACGAGAATGAGCAGTTCTTC.

The chain joins TRBV6-6 to TRBJ1-2, with TRBD1 as a possible D gene (5 bases). The germline V gene has CDR1 MNHNY and CDR2 SVGAGI (reference sequence). The CDR3 extends over 14 amino acids. V dropped 6 bases and J dropped 4 bases, with 15 bases sitting between them. The CDR3 bases are TGTGCCAGCAGCCCCGAATGGGGGGGCTATGGCTACACCTTC. As protein: CASSPEWGGYGYTF.

The CDR3 DNA reads as TGTGCCAGCAGTTATTGGACAGAGAACACTGAAGCTTTCTTT. Amino acid sequence: CASSYWTENTEAFF. This chain joins TRBV27 and TRBJ1-1, with D perhaps matching TRBD1 (6 bases). Germline V lookup: CDR1 MNHEY, CDR2 SMNVEV (reference sequence). This CDR3 spans 14 amino acids. V was shortened by 4 bases and J by 1 base, with 10 bases between the two germline ends.

J is TRBJ1-5 and V is TRBV2; D call uncertain. Trimming took off 1 base at V and 2 bases at J, with 9 bases between the two ends. Germline CDR1 reads SNHLY; CDR2 reads FYNNEI. This CDR3 spans 15 amino acids. The CDR3 DNA is TGTGCCAGCAGTGAAGTGGGGTTGGGCAATCAGCCCCAGCATTTT. The encoded protein is CASSEVGLGNQPQHF.

About this clonotype: One end of the junction fails to match germline, which may point to a read error. The chain links TRBV20-1 to TRBJ2-1; D gene ambiguous. CDR1 and CDR2 from the germline V gene are DFQATT and SNEGSKA (reference sequence). The CDR3 length is 13 residues. This chain's CDR3 is CSPRVPELPGPFF. The CDR3 DNA is TGCAGTCCTAGAGTTCCGGAACTCCCCGGACCGTTCTTC.

Details on this clonotype: A junction end diverges from the germline sequence, so it may reflect a read error. V gene TRBV7-9 combines with J gene TRBJ1-2; 10 bases are a match to TRBD1. This CDR3 comprises 15 residues. From germline, CDR1 is SEHNR and CDR2 FQNEAQ (reference sequence). The CDR3: CAGSLTGTGAIGYTF. Written as DNA, the CDR3 is TGTGCCGGCAGCTTAACCGGGACAGGGGCGATTGGCTACACCTTC.

This clonotype was observed a few times. The gene calls are TRBV20-1 and TRBJ1-5; D call uncertain. The CDR3 runs to 14 residues. CDR1 is DFQATT and CDR2 is SNEGSKA in the germline V gene (reference sequence). With 0 bases removed from V and 3 bases from J, the gap between germline ends came to 9 bases. Written as DNA, the CDR3 is TGCAGTGCTAGAGAGGGGAGGGCCAATCAGCCCCAGCATTTT. It specifies CSAREGRANQPQHF.

This clonotype was counted ten times or more. This chain uses TRBV12-3 or TRBV12-4 with TRBJ2-3; TRBD1 might be the D (6 bases). The CDR3 has 12 residues. V was pared by 8 bases and J by 3 bases, with 9 bases between. CDR3 protein: CASGRGTDTQYF. The CDR3 DNA follows: TGTGCCAGCGGCAGGGGTACAGATACGCAGTATTTT.